The T cell receptor beta chain described here comes from a study of cytotoxic CD8 clonotypes in ibrutinib-treated CLL. The overall study: Patients: roughly twelve relapsed/refractory, 15 treatment-naive, roughly 17 IGHV unmutated. Investigators collected response samples after a median approximately twelve months of treatment, range 6 to 36. Samples showed on average approximately 260,000 productive templates and roughly 90,000 productive rearrangements.

Frozen PBMC stocks contributed around 2 micrograms of genomic DNA to the TCR beta libraries. TCRdb keeps only in-frame clones here, not all; method: immunoSEQ multiplex PCR. The sample carries some 28,000 clones, around 57% recorded once. CDR1 is MNHNS and CDR2 is SASEGT in the germline V gene. The CDR3 has 14 amino acids. V dropped 7 bases and J dropped 7; count of bases not matched to a gene: 6. V usage is TRBV6-1 and J usage is TRBJ1-3; 11 bases align to TRBD1. The sequences come from PBMCs, collected before ibrutinib treatment. This receptor was obtained from a human donor with chronic lymphocytic leukemia. The CDR3 DNA reads as TGTGCCAGCACCGGGACAGGGGGGGGTAACACCATATATTTT. It translates to CASTGTGGGNTIYF.